Listed below are T cell receptor beta chains from one sample, sequenced in a study of blood T cell repertoires in COVID-19. TCRdb's copy holds only in-frame clones and misses some; the assay was immunoSEQ multiplex PCR. Of 200,000 to 250,000 clones in the sample, approximately 86% were seen once. The sequencing sample was made of PBMCs or T cells enriched from blood (not recorded which). The receptors were gathered from a woman aged 40 to 50 with acute COVID-19. Both conserved end residues are part of each CDR3. A D gene is named only where the DNA matches it firmly. Expanded clones get a size class; other rows say once, few or many, or leave the size out.

abundance | j_gene | v_gene | d_gene | CDR3nt | CDR3aa
NA | TRBJ2-7 | TRBV11-3 | NA | TGTGCCAGCAGCTTAATATCTAGCGAGACCTACGAGCAGTACTTC | CASSLISSETYEQYF
NA | TRBJ1-1 | TRBV3-1/TRBV3-2 | NA | TGTGCCAGCAGCCAAGTGGGGGGGAGGGGAGGACACACTGAAGCTTTCTTT | CASSQVGGRGGHTEAFF
NA | TRBJ1-2 | TRBV28 | TRBD1 | TGTGCCAGCAGTTTAGACAGGGTTCCATATGGCTACACCTTC | CASSLDRVPYGYTF
few | TRBJ2-2 | TRBV7-9 | NA | TGTGCCAGCAGCCGATCATTGGACTTCCAGATCGCCGGGGAGCTGTTTTTT | CASSRSLDFQIAGELFF
NA | TRBJ2-7 | TRBV9 | TRBD2 | TGTGCCAGCAGCGCCGGGACTAGCGCCTCCTACGAGCAGTACTTC | CASSAGTSASYEQYF
NA | TRBJ1-2 | TRBV29-1 | TRBD1 | TGCAGCGTTGACGGACAGGGGACTTGGTACGAATCATATGGCTACACCTTC | CSVDGQGTWYESYGYTF
once | TRBJ1-2 | TRBV5-1 | NA | TGCGCCAGCAGCTTGGGGACAGAGGCTGGCTACACCTTC | CASSLGTEAGYTF
NA | TRBJ1-5 | TRBV19 | TRBD1 | TGTGCCAGTAAATTTACAGGGGATGATCAGCCCCAGCATTTT | CASKFTGDDQPQHF
NA | TRBJ2-1 | TRBV6-5 | TRBD2 | TGTGCCAGCAGACGGGAGGGCCTTAATGAGCAGTTCTTC | CASRREGLNEQFF
few | TRBJ1-1 | TRBV18 | TRBD1 | TGTGCCAGCTCACGACAGGGGTTGAACACTGAAGCTTTCTTT | CASSRQGLNTEAFF
NA | TRBJ2-2 | TRBV7-8 | NA | TGTGCCAGCAGCTTAGGGTTGGGCCCGAACACCGGGGAGCTGTTTTTT | CASSLGLGPNTGELFF
NA | TRBJ2-7 | TRBV28 | TRBD2 | TGTGCCAGCAGTTTACTAAGACTAGCGGGAGCCTACGAGCAGTACTTC | CASSLLRLAGAYEQYF
NA | TRBJ2-5 | TRBV3-1/TRBV3-2 | TRBD2 | TGTGCCAGCAGCCCCAGACTAGCGGTTCTCGAGGGAGAGACCCAGTACTTC | CASSPRLAVLEGETQYF
NA | TRBJ2-3 | TRBV30 | TRBD2 | TGTGCCTGGAGTCCGGGAGGGCCCCGAGATACGCAGTATTTT | CAWSPGGPRDTQYF
NA | TRBJ2-1 | TRBV3-1/TRBV3-2 | TRBD2 | TGTGCCAGCAGCCAAGCAGCGGGGTCCTACAATGAGCAGTTCTTC | CASSQAAGSYNEQFF
NA | TRBJ1-4 | TRBV7-8 | NA | TGTGCCAGCAGCGGAGGGACTCTCGCAACTAATGAAAAACTGTTTTTT | CASSGGTLATNEKLFF
NA | TRBJ1-3 | TRBV7-9 | NA | TGTGCCAGCACCAATACCGTGGCCTTCTCTGGAAACACCATATATTTT | CASTNTVAFSGNTIYF
NA | TRBJ1-2 | TRBV3-1/TRBV3-2 | NA | TGTGCCAGCAGCCAAAGTAACAGGGATCTTATTTATGGCTACACCTTC | CASSQSNRDLIYGYTF
NA | TRBJ2-5 | TRBV7-9 | TRBD1 | TGTGCCAGCAGTTCCGGTACAGGGGCGCCTGAGACCCAGTACTTC | CASSSGTGAPETQYF
NA | TRBJ2-2 | TRBV7-9 | NA | TGTGCCAGCAACGACTTGACCACCGGGGAGCTGTTTTTT | CASNDLTTGELFF
NA | TRBJ1-3 | TRBV19 | NA | TGTGCCAGTAGTAGTACAGAGTCTGGAAACACCATATATTTT | CASSSTESGNTIYF
few | TRBJ2-7 | TRBV6-5 | TRBD1 | TGTGCCAGCAGACGGACAGGGAGCTCCTACGAGCAGTACTTC | CASRRTGSSYEQYF
NA | TRBJ2-2 | TRBV7-9 | NA | TGTGCCAGCAGCTTAGTTTCGGGATGGGCCGGGGAGCTGTTTTTT | CASSLVSGWAGELFF
NA | TRBJ2-7 | TRBV5-1 | NA | TGCGCCAGCAGCTTGGCTAGAACCGGGGCCTACGAGCAGTACTTC | CASSLARTGAYEQYF
once | TRBJ1-6 | TRBV10-3 | TRBD1 | TGTGCCATCAGTGAGTCGGGAGACAGGGGGACTTCACCCCTCCACTTT | CAISESGDRGTSPLHF
NA | TRBJ1-6 | TRBV18 | NA | TGTGCCAGCTCACCACCGCGATCGGGGGGCAATTCACCCCTCCACTTT | CASSPPRSGGNSPLHF
NA | TRBJ2-1 | TRBV7-9 | NA | TGTGCCAGCTATGACTGGACTTATAATGAGCAGTTCTTC | CASYDWTYNEQFF
NA | TRBJ2-1 | TRBV18 | NA | TGTGCCAGCCATTACGAAAGGGCCGGAGGAAATGAGCAGTTCTTC | CASHYERAGGNEQFF
NA | TRBJ1-2 | TRBV9 | TRBD1 | TGTGCCAGCAGCGTAGGGGACAGGGACCGAGTGGGGTATGGCTACACCTTC | CASSVGDRDRVGYGYTF
few | TRBJ2-5 | TRBV2 | NA | TGTGCCAGCAGTGAACGCGCGACACGGCGTTCGGAGACCCAGTACTTC | CASSERATRRSETQYF